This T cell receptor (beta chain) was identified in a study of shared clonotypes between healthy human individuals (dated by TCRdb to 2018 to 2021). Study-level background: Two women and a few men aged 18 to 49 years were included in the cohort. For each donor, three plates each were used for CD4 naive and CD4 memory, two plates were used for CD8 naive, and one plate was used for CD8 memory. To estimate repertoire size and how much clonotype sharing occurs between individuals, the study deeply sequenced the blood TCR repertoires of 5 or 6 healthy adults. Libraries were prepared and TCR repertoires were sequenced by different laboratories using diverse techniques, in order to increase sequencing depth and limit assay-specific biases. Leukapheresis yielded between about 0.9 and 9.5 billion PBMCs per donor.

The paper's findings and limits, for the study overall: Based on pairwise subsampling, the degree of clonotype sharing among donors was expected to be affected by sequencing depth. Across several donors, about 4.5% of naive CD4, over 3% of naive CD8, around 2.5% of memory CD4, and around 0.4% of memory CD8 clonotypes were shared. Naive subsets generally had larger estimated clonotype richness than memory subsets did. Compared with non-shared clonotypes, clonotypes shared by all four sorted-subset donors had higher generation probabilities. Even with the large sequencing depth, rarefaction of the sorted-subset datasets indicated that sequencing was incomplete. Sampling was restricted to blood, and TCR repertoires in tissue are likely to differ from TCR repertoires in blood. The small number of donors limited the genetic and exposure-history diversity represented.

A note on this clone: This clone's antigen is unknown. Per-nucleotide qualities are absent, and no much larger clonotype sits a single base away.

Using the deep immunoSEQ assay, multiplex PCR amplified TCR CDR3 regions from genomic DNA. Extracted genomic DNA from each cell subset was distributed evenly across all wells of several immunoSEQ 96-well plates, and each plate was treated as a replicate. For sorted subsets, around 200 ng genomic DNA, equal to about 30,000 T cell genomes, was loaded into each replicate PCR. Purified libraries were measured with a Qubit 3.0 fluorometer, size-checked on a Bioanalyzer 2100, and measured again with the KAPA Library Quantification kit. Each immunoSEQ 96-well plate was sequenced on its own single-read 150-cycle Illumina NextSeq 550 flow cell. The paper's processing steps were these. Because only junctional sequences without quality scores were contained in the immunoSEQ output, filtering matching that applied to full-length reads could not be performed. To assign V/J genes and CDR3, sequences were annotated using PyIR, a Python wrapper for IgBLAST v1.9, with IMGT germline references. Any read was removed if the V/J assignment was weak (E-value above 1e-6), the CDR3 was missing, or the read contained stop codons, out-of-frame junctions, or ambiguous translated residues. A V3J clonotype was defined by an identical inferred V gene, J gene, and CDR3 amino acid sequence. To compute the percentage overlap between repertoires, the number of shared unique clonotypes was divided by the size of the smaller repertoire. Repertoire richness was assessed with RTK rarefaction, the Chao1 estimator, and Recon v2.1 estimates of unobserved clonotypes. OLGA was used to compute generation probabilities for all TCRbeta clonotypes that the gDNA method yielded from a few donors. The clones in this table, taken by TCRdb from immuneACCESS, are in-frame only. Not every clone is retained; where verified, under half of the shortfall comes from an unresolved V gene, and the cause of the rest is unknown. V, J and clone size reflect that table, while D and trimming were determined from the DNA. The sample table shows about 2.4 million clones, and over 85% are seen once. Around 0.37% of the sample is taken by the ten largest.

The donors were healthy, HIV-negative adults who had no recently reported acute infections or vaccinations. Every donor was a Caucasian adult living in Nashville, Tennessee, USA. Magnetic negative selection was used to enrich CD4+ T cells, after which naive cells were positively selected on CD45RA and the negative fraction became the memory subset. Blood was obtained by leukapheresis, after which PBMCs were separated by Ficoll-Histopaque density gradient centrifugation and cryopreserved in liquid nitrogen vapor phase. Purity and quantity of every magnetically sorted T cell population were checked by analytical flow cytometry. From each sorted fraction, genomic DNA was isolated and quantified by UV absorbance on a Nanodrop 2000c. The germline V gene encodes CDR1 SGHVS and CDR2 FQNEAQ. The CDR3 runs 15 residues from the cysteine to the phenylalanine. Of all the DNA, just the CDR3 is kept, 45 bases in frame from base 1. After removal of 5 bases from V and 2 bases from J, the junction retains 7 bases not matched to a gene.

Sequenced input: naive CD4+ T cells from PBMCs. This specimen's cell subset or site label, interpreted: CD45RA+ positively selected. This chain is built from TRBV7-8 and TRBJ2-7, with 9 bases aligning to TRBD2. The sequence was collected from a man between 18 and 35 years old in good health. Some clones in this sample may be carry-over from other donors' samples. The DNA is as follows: TGTGCCAGCAGCCCCATTAGCGGGAGTGCCTACGAGCAGTACTTC. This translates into CASSPISGSAYEQYF.